This T cell receptor beta chain was identified in a study of spatial heterogeneity in lung cancer. About the research overall: Consistently, beta-chain sequences turned up in larger numbers than alpha-chain sequences did. Study findings and constraints: Ubiquitous, expanded tumor-derived TCRs were more frequently observed in blood at resection than at follow-up.

Time point specified: sample taken at primary tumor resection. Whole RNA, isolated from tumor, nontumor lung or frozen PBMC, was sequenced without prior sorting. With regard to this clonotype: What it binds is not known.

V dropped 4 bases and J dropped 0 bases, with 7 bases sitting between them. The length of the CDR3 is 14 residues. Germline CDR1 and CDR2: SGHRS and YFSETQ. TCRdb re-analysed the 5' RACE reads in MiXCR, keeping a single row per CDR3 protein. The data contain fewer than 45,000 distinct CDR3 sequences, roughly 7.2% of them singletons. The input for sequencing was PBMCs, taken at surgery. The rearrangement uses TRBV5-1 and TRBJ1-4; D is unresolved. The clonotype was recovered from a female donor with early-stage non-small cell lung cancer. The CDR3 region is CASSRRSTNEKLFF. The CDR3 bases are TGCGCCAGCAGCCGGCGGTCAACTAATGAAAAACTGTTTTTT.